Following are 14 T cell receptor beta chains from one sample sequenced in a study of regulatory T cells in long-lasting Graves disease. Construction of TCR beta libraries relied on iRepertoire HTBI primers and on Arm-PCR targeting CDR3 regions. TCRdb reprocessed the multiplex PCR reads via MiXCR and lists one record per CDR3 protein. The repertoire holds 450,000 or so distinct CDR3 sequences, with approximately 23% as singletons. The time point: persistent/refractory GD, antithyroid drugs over 5 years with positive TRAb. TCR sequences were obtained from RNA taken from PBMCs. Sequencing used peripheral blood mononuclear cells (PBMCs), obtained when the disease was refractory, from a patient treated with antithyroid drugs. The receptor source for this set is a female donor with Graves disease.

The CDR3 sequence: CASGARWPQHF. CDR3 nucleotide sequence: TGTGCCAGTGGGGCCAGGTGGCCCCAGCATTTT. This chain uses TRBV6-1 with TRBJ1-5; a weak D match, TRBD1 (5 bases). The germline V and J ends were trimmed by 9 bases and 9 bases, with 12 bases remaining between them. Germline V gene sequence: CDR1 MNHNS, CDR2 SASEGT. This CDR3 is built from 11 residues.

This clonotype was seen repeatedly, ten times or more. V gene TRBV7-2 combines with J gene TRBJ1-2, with D possibly matching TRBD1 (5 bases). Trimming took off 6 bases at V and 5 bases at J, with 13 bases between the two ends. This CDR3 spans 13 amino acids. Germline lookup yields CDR1 SGHTA and CDR2 FQGNSA. CDR3 DNA: TGTGCCAGCAGTCCTCCTGGGGGGTATGGCTACACCTTC. It translates to CASSPPGGYGYTF.

This sequence joins TRBV4-3 and TRBJ2-7, with 11 bases fitting TRBD1. The CDR3 contains 15 residues. The V segment lost 0 bases and the J segment 4 bases; nucleotides outside the gene matches: 2. CDR1 is LGHNA and CDR2 is YSLEER in the germline V gene. The chain's CDR3 is CASSQERDRGYEQYF. The CDR3 bases are TGCGCCAGCAGCCAAGAGAGGGACAGGGGGTACGAGCAGTACTTC.

This chain connects TRBV12-3 or TRBV12-4 to TRBJ1-5, with D hard to call. This CDR3 spans 15 amino acids. Trimming removed 5 bases at V and 3 bases at J, with 14 bases between. The CDR3 loop is CASSDHGVFNQPQHF. The CDR3 region has the DNA TGTGCCAGCAGTGACCATGGGGTCTTCAATCAGCCCCAGCATTTT.

Worth noting for this clonotype: With a much larger clone just one base away, this may be a read error. The genes are TRBV15 and TRBJ2-7; no clear D gene. V was pared by 1 base and J by 2 bases, with 6 bases between. CDR3 length equals 13 residues. The V gene's germline CDR1 is LNHNV and CDR2 YYDKDF (reference sequence). The CDR3 here is CATSRARPYEQYF. CDR3 coding DNA: TGTGCCACCAGCAGAGCTCGCCCCTACGAGCAGTACTTC.

In regard to this clonotype: Its ends do not fully match the called genes, so a read error is possible. The V call is TRBV30, the J call TRBJ1-2; D is undetermined. CDR3 length: 13 amino acids. Per the germline V gene, CDR1 is GTSNPN and CDR2 is SVGIG (reference sequence). The CDR3, as DNA: TGTGCCCGGAGTGTAGGCCACCAGGCGGGCTACACCTTC. Its translation: CARSVGHQAGYTF.

The chain combines TRBV6-1 with TRBJ1-5, with D possibly being TRBD1 (5 bases). The CDR3 sequence is 16 residues long. Germline lookup yields CDR1 MNHNS and CDR2 SASEGT. Trimming removed 6 bases at V and 3 bases at J, with 18 bases between. This chain's CDR3 is CASSPRYQGTNQPQHF. CDR3 nucleotides: TGTGCCAGCAGCCCCCGATATCAGGGCACCAATCAGCCCCAGCATTTT.

This clonotype was picked up many times. The chain joins TRBV6-1 to TRBJ2-7; perhaps TRBD2 as D (5 bases). Trimming cost V 5 bases and J 3 bases, with 8 bases left between them. Germline CDR1 and CDR2: MNHNS and SASEGT. There are 12 residues in the CDR3. The CDR3, as DNA: TGTGCCAGCAGTCGAGGGATCTACGAGCAGTACTTC. It codes for CASSRGIYEQYF.

This clonotype was detected many times. CDR3 region: CASRLQGAEKLFF. Here the CDR3 DNA reads TGTGCCAGCAGGTTACAGGGGGCCGAAAAACTGTTTTTT. The chain recombines TRBV27 with TRBJ1-4, with TRBD1 matching over 9 bases. Germline CDR1 MNHEY, CDR2 SMNVEV (reference sequence). This CDR3 comprises 13 residues. Losses at the gene ends were 6 bases for V and 8 bases for J; bases not matched to a gene: 4. Complete variable domain (other parts from reference TRBV27 and TRBJ1-4): EAQVTQNPRYLITVTGKKLTVTCSQNMNHEYMSWYRQDPGLGLRQIYYSMNVEVTDKGDVPEGYKVSRKEKRNFPLILESPSPNQTSLYFCASRLQGAEKLFFGSGTQLSVL.

V is TRBV19 and J is TRBJ2-1; 10 bases fit TRBD1. The CDR3 is 13 residues long. V shed 6 bases, J shed 6 bases, and the junction held 2 bases outside the gene matches. The germline gives CDR1 LNHDA, CDR2 SQIVND (reference sequence). The CDR3 spells CASRRTGGNEQFF. Written as DNA, the CDR3 is TGTGCCAGTAGACGGACAGGGGGCAATGAGCAGTTCTTC.

This clonotype was observed a few times. In DNA form, the CDR3 reads TGTGCCTGGAGTCCGCCCAGGGGTGGGGCCAACGTCCTGACTTTC. It is translated as CAWSPPRGGANVLTF. The V gene is TRBV30, the J gene TRBJ2-6; the D gene is possibly TRBD1 (6 bases). Germline V CDR1 and CDR2: GTSNPN, SVGIG (reference sequence). The CDR3 totals 15 residues. V gave up 2 bases and J gave up 3 bases, with 11 bases separating them.

This clonotype was seen repeatedly, ten times or more. This rearrangement joins TRBV28 to TRBJ2-5; D perhaps matches TRBD2 (6 bases). Between the trimmed V and J ends, which lost 3 bases and 5 bases, there was a span of 16 bases. From germline, CDR1 is MDHEN and CDR2 SYDVKM. This CDR3 comprises 15 residues. In nucleotides, the CDR3 is TGTGCCAGCAGTTTTTCCCCGGACGGAGGGGAGACCCAGTACTTC. As protein: CASSFSPDGGETQYF.

V and J are TRBV6-1 and TRBJ2-5; 12 bases map to TRBD2. There are 17 residues in the CDR3. The ends lost 7 bases at V and 4 bases at J; junction bases unmatched: 13. Germline CDR1 MNHNS, CDR2 SASEGT. CDR3: CASTPSSGGAVRETQYF. The CDR3 DNA reads as TGTGCCAGCACCCCATCTAGCGGGGGGGCGGTACGAGAGACCCAGTACTTC.

This clonotype was seen many times. This chain connects TRBV7-2 to TRBJ2-5; 10 bases match TRBD1. The germline CDR1 and CDR2 sequences are SGHTA and FQGNSA. V gave up 3 bases and J gave up 4 bases; unmatched junction bases: 8. The CDR3 runs to 16 residues. The CDR3 here is CASSFWGDRGTETQYF. In DNA form, the CDR3 reads TGTGCCAGCAGCTTCTGGGGGGACAGGGGAACAGAGACCCAGTACTTC.